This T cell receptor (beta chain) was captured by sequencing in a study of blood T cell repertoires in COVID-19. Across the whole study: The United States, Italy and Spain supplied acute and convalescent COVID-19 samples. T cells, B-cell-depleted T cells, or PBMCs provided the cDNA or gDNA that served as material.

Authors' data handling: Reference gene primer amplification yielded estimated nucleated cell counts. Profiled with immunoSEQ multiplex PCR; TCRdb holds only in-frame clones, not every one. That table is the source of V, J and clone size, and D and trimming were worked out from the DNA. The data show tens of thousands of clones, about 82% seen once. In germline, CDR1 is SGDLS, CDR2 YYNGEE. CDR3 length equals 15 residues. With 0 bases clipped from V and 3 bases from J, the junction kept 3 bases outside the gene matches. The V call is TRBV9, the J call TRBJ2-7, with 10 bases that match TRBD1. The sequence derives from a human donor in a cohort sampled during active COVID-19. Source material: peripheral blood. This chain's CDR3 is CASSVGGQGDYEQYF. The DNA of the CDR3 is TGTGCCAGCAGCGTAGGTGGACAGGGGGACTACGAGCAGTACTTC.